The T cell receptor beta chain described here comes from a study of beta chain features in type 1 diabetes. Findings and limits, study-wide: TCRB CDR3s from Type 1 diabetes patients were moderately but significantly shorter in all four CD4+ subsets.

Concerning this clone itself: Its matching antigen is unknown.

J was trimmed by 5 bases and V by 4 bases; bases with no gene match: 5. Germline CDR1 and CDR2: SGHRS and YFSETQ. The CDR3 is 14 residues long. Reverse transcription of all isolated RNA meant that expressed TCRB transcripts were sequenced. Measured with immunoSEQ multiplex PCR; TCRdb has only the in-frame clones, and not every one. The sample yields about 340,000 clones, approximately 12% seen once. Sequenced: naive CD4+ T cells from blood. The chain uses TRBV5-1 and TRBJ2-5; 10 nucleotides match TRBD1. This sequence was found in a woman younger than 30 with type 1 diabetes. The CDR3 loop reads CASSTGTGEETQYF. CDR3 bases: TGCGCCAGCAGCACCGGGACAGGGGAGGAGACCCAGTACTTC. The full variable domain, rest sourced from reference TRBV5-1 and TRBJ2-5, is KAGVTQTPRYLIKTRGQQVTLSCSPISGHRSVSWYQQTPGQGLQFLFEYFSETQRNKGNFPGRFSGRQFSNSRSEMNVSTLELGDSALYLCASSTGTGEETQYFGPGTRLLVL.